The TCR beta chain under discussion was sequenced for a study of blood T cell repertoires in COVID-19. In the source study's methods: How many nucleated cells were present was estimated from reference gene primer amplification. Here immunoSEQ multiplex PCR was the method, and the copy in TCRdb shows in-frame clones only, minus some. The D gene and trimming were derived from the DNA, and the V and J assignments and clone size from that table. This repertoire shows over 350,000 clones, 86% found once; its top ten account for under 1.5%. The TCR sequence derives from a woman aged 25 to 39 with active or convalescent COVID-19. Sequenced sample: peripheral blood.

The CDR3 DNA reads as TGTGCCAGCAGTGAAGCTGCTATCCTCCGCCAGTACTTC. Translation: CASSEAAILRQYF. V gene TRBV6-1 combines with J gene TRBJ2-5, with D unresolved. Trimming shortened V by 0 bases and J by 10 bases, and 12 bases separated the two germline ends. CDR3 length: 13 amino acids. CDR1 and CDR2 from the germline V gene are MNHNS and SASEGT.